The rows below give T cell receptor beta chains drawn from one sample of a study of T cell responses to AZD1222 COVID-19 vaccine. The data were produced by immunoSEQ multiplex PCR, yet TCRdb's version contains in-frame clones alone and is incomplete. The sample lists about 120,000 clones, approximately 86% occurring once. The specimen comprised peripheral blood, sampled on day 0 of AZD1222 vaccination. The origin of the receptors is an adult in good health. Each CDR3 is given with its conserved first and last residue. The D gene is left open where the match is weak. Clone size is shown for a subset of rows, as once, few, many or a class of expanded clone.

cdr3_nt: TGTGCCAGCAGCCAAGGGGCGGGCGGGAGGCGAACCGGGGAGCTGTTTTTT
cdr3_aa: CASSQGAGGRRTGELFF
v_call: TRBV3-1/TRBV3-2
clone_size: NA
d_call: TRBD2
j_call: TRBJ2-2

cdr3_nt: TGTGCCAGCAGTGGGGAACCGGGACAGGTGGAGACCCAGTACTTC
cdr3_aa: CASSGEPGQVETQYF
v_call: TRBV28
clone_size: once
d_call: TRBD1
j_call: TRBJ2-5

cdr3_nt: TGTGCCAGCAGCCCGCCGGGGCCAATTTCACCCCTCCACTTT
cdr3_aa: CASSPPGPISPLHF
v_call: TRBV5-6
clone_size: NA
d_call: NA
j_call: TRBJ1-6

cdr3_nt: TGCGCCAGCAGCTTGTCCGGGGACAGCCGGAACACTGAAGCTTTCTTT
cdr3_aa: CASSLSGDSRNTEAFF
v_call: TRBV5-1
clone_size: NA
d_call: TRBD1
j_call: TRBJ1-1

cdr3_nt: TGTGCCAGCTCCCACGGGACAGGGAGTTTTAACTACGAGCAGTACTTC
cdr3_aa: CASSHGTGSFNYEQYF
v_call: TRBV18
clone_size: NA
d_call: TRBD1
j_call: TRBJ2-7

cdr3_nt: TGTGCCACCAGTGATTTGCAGGGACTAGCGGGATTATTCTTC
cdr3_aa: CATSDLQGLAGLFF
v_call: TRBV24-1
clone_size: few
d_call: TRBD2
j_call: TRBJ2-1

cdr3_nt: TGTGCCAGCAGCCTCCGGGACAGGGGGTTTTTCACTGAAGCTTTCTTT
cdr3_aa: CASSLRDRGFFTEAFF
v_call: TRBV5-5
clone_size: NA
d_call: TRBD1
j_call: TRBJ1-1

cdr3_nt: TGTGCCAGCTCACCAAGGACAGGGGGTGAGACTGAAGCTTTCTTT
cdr3_aa: CASSPRTGGETEAFF
v_call: TRBV18
clone_size: NA
d_call: TRBD1
j_call: TRBJ1-1

cdr3_nt: TGTGCCAGCAGCTTGCTCAGGGGTAACACTGAAGCTTTCTTT
cdr3_aa: CASSLLRGNTEAFF
v_call: TRBV7-9
clone_size: NA
d_call: NA
j_call: TRBJ1-1

cdr3_nt: TGTGCCAGTACCAAGACAGGGTCAGCGGTTGAGCAGTTCTTC
cdr3_aa: CASTKTGSAVEQFF
v_call: TRBV19
clone_size: few
d_call: TRBD1
j_call: TRBJ2-1

cdr3_nt: TGTGCCAGCAGCGAAGAGACAGGGGAAGGCTACGAGCAGTACTTC
cdr3_aa: CASSEETGEGYEQYF
v_call: TRBV7-2
clone_size: NA
d_call: TRBD1
j_call: TRBJ2-7

cdr3_nt: TGTGCCAGCAGTTACTTGGCTGAGTCCGGGGAGCTGTTTTTT
cdr3_aa: CASSYLAESGELFF
v_call: TRBV6-5
clone_size: NA
d_call: NA
j_call: TRBJ2-2

cdr3_nt: TGTGCCAGCAGCCATCCCTTTGGGGGGAGCGGGAATCCCTACGAGCAGTACTTC
cdr3_aa: CASSHPFGGSGNPYEQYF
v_call: TRBV7-9
clone_size: NA
d_call: TRBD2
j_call: TRBJ2-7

cdr3_nt: TGCGCCAGCAGCTTGGGCTACGAGCAGTACTTC
cdr3_aa: CASSLGYEQYF
v_call: TRBV5-1
clone_size: NA
d_call: NA
j_call: TRBJ2-7

cdr3_nt: TGCAGTGCTAGGGCAGATACGCAGTATTTT
cdr3_aa: CSARADTQYF
v_call: TRBV20-1
clone_size: few
d_call: NA
j_call: TRBJ2-3

cdr3_nt: TGTGCCAGCAGTGCTATATTCTCCTACAATGAGCAGTTCTTC
cdr3_aa: CASSAIFSYNEQFF
v_call: TRBV2
clone_size: few
d_call: NA
j_call: TRBJ2-1

cdr3_nt: TGTGCCAGCAGCCAGGCGGGACAGGGGTATGGTCAGCCCCAGCATTTT
cdr3_aa: CASSQAGQGYGQPQHF
v_call: TRBV3-1/TRBV3-2
clone_size: NA
d_call: TRBD1
j_call: TRBJ1-5

cdr3_nt: TGTGCCAGTAGTATGGTGGGCTCGAGCTCCTACGAGCAGTACTTC
cdr3_aa: CASSMVGSSSYEQYF
v_call: TRBV19
clone_size: NA
d_call: NA
j_call: TRBJ2-7

cdr3_nt: TGTGCCAGTTCTCCCCCGGGTACCGATCAGCCCCAGCATTTT
cdr3_aa: CASSPPGTDQPQHF
v_call: TRBV19
clone_size: once
d_call: NA
j_call: TRBJ1-5

cdr3_nt: TGTGCCAGCAGCTTAGGCCAGCCTAATGAGCAGTTCTTC
cdr3_aa: CASSLGQPNEQFF
v_call: TRBV7-3
clone_size: NA
d_call: NA
j_call: TRBJ2-1

cdr3_nt: TGTGCCAGTACCATTGGGGGGCCCGTTCAGCCCCAGCATTTT
cdr3_aa: CASTIGGPVQPQHF
v_call: TRBV19
clone_size: NA
d_call: NA
j_call: TRBJ1-5

cdr3_nt: TGTGCCAGCAGCCCTGACTATTCGACTGCCTCTGGGGAGCAGTACTTC
cdr3_aa: CASSPDYSTASGEQYF
v_call: TRBV7-8
clone_size: NA
d_call: NA
j_call: TRBJ2-7

cdr3_nt: TGTGCCAGCAGTTACAAGGGTATGAACACTGAAGCTTTCTTT
cdr3_aa: CASSYKGMNTEAFF
v_call: TRBV6-2/TRBV6-3
clone_size: NA
d_call: NA
j_call: TRBJ1-1

cdr3_nt: TGTGCCTGGAGTGTAGGAGTGTCCCTCACCGGGGAGCTGTTTTTT
cdr3_aa: CAWSVGVSLTGELFF
v_call: TRBV30
clone_size: NA
d_call: NA
j_call: TRBJ2-2

cdr3_nt: TGTGCCTGGAGCCTCACGACAGGACGCACAGATACGCAGTATTTT
cdr3_aa: CAWSLTTGRTDTQYF
v_call: TRBV30
clone_size: NA
d_call: NA
j_call: TRBJ2-3

cdr3_nt: TGTGCCAGCAGCTTGCCCGGGATCGCAGATACGCAGTATTTT
cdr3_aa: CASSLPGIADTQYF
v_call: TRBV5-4
clone_size: NA
d_call: NA
j_call: TRBJ2-3

cdr3_nt: TGTGCCAGCAGTGCCCCCTGGAGGGGCACAGATACGCAGTATTTT
cdr3_aa: CASSAPWRGTDTQYF
v_call: TRBV28
clone_size: NA
d_call: NA
j_call: TRBJ2-3

cdr3_nt: TGTGCCACCAGTGATCCCATGACTAGCGGAGCCTATTTT
cdr3_aa: CATSDPMTSGAYF
v_call: TRBV24-1
clone_size: once
d_call: TRBD2
j_call: TRBJ2-3

cdr3_nt: TGTGCCACCAGTGAGTCCTCGGGGGTAGAGACCCAGTACTTC
cdr3_aa: CATSESSGVETQYF
v_call: TRBV24-1
clone_size: NA
d_call: NA
j_call: TRBJ2-5

cdr3_nt: TGTGCCAGCAGCCGAGGGGGGGGCAGTTTCTCCTACGAGCAGTACTTC
cdr3_aa: CASSRGGGSFSYEQYF
v_call: TRBV28
clone_size: NA
d_call: NA
j_call: TRBJ2-7

cdr3_nt: TGTGCCAGTAGTATGGGTCAGGTAGCGAAGCAGCCCCAGCATTTT
cdr3_aa: CASSMGQVAKQPQHF
v_call: TRBV19
clone_size: NA
d_call: NA
j_call: TRBJ1-5

cdr3_nt: TGTGCCAGCAGCGTGACCGGACAGGGGGCGGTCTCTGGGGCCAACGTCCTGACTTTC
cdr3_aa: CASSVTGQGAVSGANVLTF
v_call: TRBV9
clone_size: NA
d_call: TRBD1
j_call: TRBJ2-6

cdr3_nt: TGTGCCAGCAGCGTAGGGACTAGCGGGATGACAGATACGCAGTATTTT
cdr3_aa: CASSVGTSGMTDTQYF
v_call: TRBV9
clone_size: NA
d_call: TRBD2
j_call: TRBJ2-3

cdr3_nt: TGTGCCAGCAGCGGGACTAGCGGGGTCAATGAGCAGTTCTTC
cdr3_aa: CASSGTSGVNEQFF
v_call: TRBV9
clone_size: NA
d_call: TRBD2
j_call: TRBJ2-1

cdr3_nt: TGTGCCAGCAGCTTCTCCGGGACTAGGAATAATGAGCAGTTCTTC
cdr3_aa: CASSFSGTRNNEQFF
v_call: TRBV11-2
clone_size: NA
d_call: TRBD2
j_call: TRBJ2-1

cdr3_nt: TGTGCCAGCGGGGGACGCCTCTACGAGCAGTACTTC
cdr3_aa: CASGGRLYEQYF
v_call: TRBV28
clone_size: NA
d_call: NA
j_call: TRBJ2-7

cdr3_nt: TGTGCCAGCAGTTTTCTCCCGGATCAGCCCCAGCATTTT
cdr3_aa: CASSFLPDQPQHF
v_call: TRBV28
clone_size: NA
d_call: NA
j_call: TRBJ1-5

cdr3_nt: TGTGCCAGCAGTAAGAGAACAGATACGCAGTATTTT
cdr3_aa: CASSKRTDTQYF
v_call: TRBV5-4
clone_size: NA
d_call: NA
j_call: TRBJ2-3

cdr3_nt: TGTGCCAGCAGTTACGGGCTACAGGGGGGTGAGCAGTTCTTC
cdr3_aa: CASSYGLQGGEQFF
v_call: TRBV6-5
clone_size: NA
d_call: TRBD1
j_call: TRBJ2-1

cdr3_nt: TGTGCCACCGTCCGGGACGGTCCCCTGGGACCCCAGCATTTT
cdr3_aa: CATVRDGPLGPQHF
v_call: TRBV2
clone_size: NA
d_call: NA
j_call: TRBJ1-5

cdr3_nt: TGTGCCAGCAGAACTAGCGCATACAATGAGCAGTTCTTC
cdr3_aa: CASRTSAYNEQFF
v_call: TRBV2
clone_size: NA
d_call: TRBD2
j_call: TRBJ2-1

cdr3_nt: TGTGCCTGGAGGTCGACAGGATCTATATACGAGCAGTACTTC
cdr3_aa: CAWRSTGSIYEQYF
v_call: TRBV30
clone_size: NA
d_call: NA
j_call: TRBJ2-7

cdr3_nt: TGTGCCAGCAGCTTCCCGGGACAGGGGGAAAATGAAAAACTGTTTTTT
cdr3_aa: CASSFPGQGENEKLFF
v_call: TRBV5-4
clone_size: NA
d_call: TRBD1
j_call: TRBJ1-4

cdr3_nt: TGTGCCAGCAGTTCCGGGCCCCCGAACTATGGCTACACCTTC
cdr3_aa: CASSSGPPNYGYTF
v_call: TRBV28
clone_size: NA
d_call: NA
j_call: TRBJ1-2

cdr3_nt: TGCGCCAGCAGCTTGGAGGGGGGAGACACTGAAGCTTTCTTT
cdr3_aa: CASSLEGGDTEAFF
v_call: TRBV5-1
clone_size: NA
d_call: NA
j_call: TRBJ1-1

cdr3_nt: TGTGCCAGCAGCCAAGGAGCGGCGGGGAACACTGAAGCTTTCTTT
cdr3_aa: CASSQGAAGNTEAFF
v_call: TRBV3-1/TRBV3-2
clone_size: NA
d_call: NA
j_call: TRBJ1-1

cdr3_nt: TGCAGCGCGGACCCGGGTGGCACAGATACGCAGTATTTT
cdr3_aa: CSADPGGTDTQYF
v_call: TRBV29-1
clone_size: NA
d_call: NA
j_call: TRBJ2-3

cdr3_nt: TGTGCCAGCACCAAAGGAGGGCGCAGCTCCTACGAGCAGTACTTC
cdr3_aa: CASTKGGRSSYEQYF
v_call: TRBV28
clone_size: NA
d_call: NA
j_call: TRBJ2-7

cdr3_nt: TGTGCCACCAGTGATCCGGGACGCTTGTCCTATGGCTACACCTTC
cdr3_aa: CATSDPGRLSYGYTF
v_call: TRBV24-1
clone_size: NA
d_call: NA
j_call: TRBJ1-2

cdr3_nt: TGCGCCAGCGGGACAGGTATTTTCGATGGCTACACCTTC
cdr3_aa: CASGTGIFDGYTF
v_call: TRBV10-2
clone_size: NA
d_call: TRBD1
j_call: TRBJ1-2

cdr3_nt: TGTGCCACCAGTGATGGGAGGACAAACACCGGGGAGCTGTTTTTT
cdr3_aa: CATSDGRTNTGELFF
v_call: TRBV24-1
clone_size: NA
d_call: NA
j_call: TRBJ2-2

cdr3_nt: TGTGCCAGCTCACCCGAGCGGGCGAGCACAGATACGCAGTATTTT
cdr3_aa: CASSPERASTDTQYF
v_call: TRBV18
clone_size: NA
d_call: NA
j_call: TRBJ2-3

cdr3_nt: TGTGCCAGCAGTGGACAGGGCGGCTATGGCTACACCTTC
cdr3_aa: CASSGQGGYGYTF
v_call: TRBV28
clone_size: NA
d_call: TRBD1
j_call: TRBJ1-2

cdr3_nt: TGTGCCAGTAGTATAGACGGGACAGGCTGGGGCGAGCAGTTCTTC
cdr3_aa: CASSIDGTGWGEQFF
v_call: TRBV19
clone_size: once
d_call: TRBD1
j_call: TRBJ2-1